These 21 T cell receptor beta chains share one sample of origin, sequenced in a study of somatic reversion in DOCK8 deficiency. From approximately 100 ng genomic DNA, TRB libraries were made by one-step EuroClonality-NGS amplicon PCR. Each CDR3 protein gets one entry after TCRdb re-called the multiplex PCR reads with MiXCR. Here the sample spans several thousand distinct CDR3 sequences, around 25% being singletons. The specimen sequenced was peripheral blood. The source of these receptors is a human donor in good health.

A remark on this clonotype: Relative to the germline gene, one junction end is altered; a read error may explain this. The J gene is TRBJ1-5, the V gene TRBV20-1; 9 nucleotides match TRBD1. In germline, CDR1 is DFQATT, CDR2 SNEGSKA (reference sequence). The CDR3 has 14 amino acids. The CDR3 region has the DNA TGCAGTACTAGAGAATGGACAGGGGATCAGCCCCAGCATTTT. Amino acids: CSTREWTGDQPQHF.

Judged by abundance, this clonotype is medium-sized. The chain joins TRBV19 to TRBJ1-6; D remains ambiguous. The CDR3 totals 14 residues. Germline V gives CDR1 LNHDA, CDR2 SQIVND (reference sequence). Between the trimmed V and J ends, which lost 3 bases and 9 bases, there was a span of 12 bases. The CDR3 coding sequence is TGTGCCAGTAGTATCGTCGACCGAGGTTCACCCCTCCACTTT. Translating it yields CASSIVDRGSPLHF.

This clonotype was observed a few times. The chain recombines TRBV20-1 with TRBJ1-1; D gene unclear. The CDR3 has 11 residues. From germline, CDR1 is DFQATT and CDR2 SNEGSKA (reference sequence). The V end was cut by 5 bases, the J end by 4 bases, with 8 bases between. The CDR3 coding sequence is TGCAGTGCTCTATTGGGCACTGAAGCTTTCTTT. It yields the protein CSALLGTEAFF.

This sequence joins TRBV6-2 or TRBV6-3 and TRBJ2-1, with TRBD2 matching over 11 bases. Unmatched junction bases numbered 7, after V lost 7 bases and J lost 5 bases. The germline V gene has CDR1 MNHEY and CDR2 SVGEGT. CDR3 length: 15 residues. The CDR3 DNA is TGTGCCAGCACCTGGGGACTAGCGGAAAACAATGAGCAGTTCTTC. It translates to CASTWGLAENNEQFF.

This clonotype was observed a few times. The V gene is TRBV3-1, the J gene TRBJ2-6; D remains unclear. Germline CDR1 LGHDT, CDR2 YNNKEL (reference sequence). The CDR3 is 15 amino acids. Trimming took off 1 base at V and 4 bases at J, with 8 bases between the two ends. The CDR3 loop is CASSQAGSGANVLTF. The CDR3 region has the DNA TGTGCCAGCAGCCAAGCAGGATCCGGGGCCAACGTCCTGACTTTC. Looking up the rest from reference TRBV3-1 and TRBJ2-6 gives the full variable domain: DTAVSQTPKYLVTQMGNDKSIKCEQNLGHDTMYWYKQDSKKFLKIMFSYNNKELIINETVPNRFSPKSPDKAHLNLHINSLELGDSAVYFCASSQAGSGANVLTFGAGSRLTVL.

The chain joins TRBV3-1 to TRBJ1-6; no reliable D call. Germline assignment: CDR1 LGHDT and CDR2 YNNKEL (reference sequence). The CDR3 spans 14 residues. V gave up 1 base and J gave up 10 bases, with 11 bases separating them. The CDR3 loop reads CASSQAPGNSPLHF. The CDR3 bases are TGTGCCAGCAGCCAAGCTCCGGGGAACTCACCCCTCCACTTT.

By proportion, this clonotype is medium-sized. V gene TRBV30 combines with J gene TRBJ1-1, with 11 bases lining up with TRBD1. The CDR3 runs 17 residues. After removal of 4 bases from V and 3 bases from J, the junction contained 13 bases not matched to a gene. From germline, CDR1 is GTSNPN and CDR2 SVGIG (reference sequence). DNA of the CDR3: TGTGCCTGGAAAAGATTAGGTCGGGACAGGGGGGACACTGAAGCTTTCTTT. This gives the protein CAWKRLGRDRGDTEAFF.

In its sample, this clonotype was seen a few times. The chain combines TRBV7-9 with TRBJ1-4; 10 bases line up with TRBD1. Per the germline V gene, CDR1 is SEHNR and CDR2 is FQNEAQ (reference sequence). After removal of 4 bases from V and 4 bases from J, the junction contained 3 bases not matched to a gene. The CDR3 totals 15 residues. CDR3 sequence (DNA): TGTGCCAGCAGCTCGACAGGGGGCATTAATGAAAAACTGTTTTTT. This translates into CASSSTGGINEKLFF.

This chain connects TRBV2 to TRBJ2-6; unclear D gene. The germline V and J ends were trimmed by 1 base and 2 bases, with 3 bases remaining between them. The CDR3 sequence is 14 residues long. Germline V gives CDR1 SNHLY, CDR2 FYNNEI. DNA of the CDR3: TGTGCCAGCAGTGAAGTTGCTGGGGCCAACGTCCTGACTTTC. Its translation: CASSEVAGANVLTF.

The chain is built from TRBV2 and TRBJ2-7; the D gene is possibly TRBD2 (7 bases). Trimming shortened V by 4 bases and J by 3 bases, and 13 bases separated the two germline ends. Germline V lookup: CDR1 SNHLY, CDR2 FYNNEI. CDR3 length equals 14 residues. The CDR3: CASSVQGGDYEQYF. The DNA for the CDR3 is TGTGCCAGCAGTGTACAAGGGGGGGACTACGAGCAGTACTTC.

This clonotype is medium-sized in the sample. V gene TRBV19 combines with J gene TRBJ1-1; 10 bases match TRBD1. J gave up 4 bases and V 3 bases, and 2 bases lay outside the gene matches. The germline CDR1 and CDR2 sequences are LNHDA and SQIVND (reference sequence). CDR3 size: 14 residues. The CDR3 region is CASSMTGGGTEAFF. The CDR3 region has the DNA TGTGCCAGTAGTATGACAGGGGGCGGCACTGAAGCTTTCTTT.

The V call is TRBV20-1, the J call TRBJ1-2, with D possibly being TRBD1 (5 bases). The V end was cut by 5 bases, the J end by 2 bases, with 15 bases between. There are 14 residues in the CDR3. Germline V lookup: CDR1 DFQATT, CDR2 SNEGSKA (reference sequence). In nucleotides, the CDR3 is TGCAGTGCTGGGGGGAAGAGGGGAAACTATGGCTACACCTTC. Residues: CSAGGKRGNYGYTF.

The chain has TRBV5-1 and TRBJ1-2, with 7 bases lining up with TRBD1. Per germline, CDR1 SGHRS and CDR2 YFSETQ. J gave up 3 bases and V 7 bases, and 9 bases lay outside the gene matches. This CDR3 is built from 14 residues. The CDR3 DNA is TGCGCCAGCGGACGGGACAGCGGAGACTATGGCTACACCTTC. Amino acids: CASGRDSGDYGYTF.

This clonotype is classed as medium-sized. The rearrangement links TRBV10-3 to TRBJ1-3; no definite D call. Per germline, CDR1 ENHRY and CDR2 SYGVKD. V dropped 0 bases and J dropped 3 bases, with 15 bases sitting between them. The length of the CDR3 is 17 residues. The CDR3 region is CAISESGGRRSGNTIYF. The CDR3, as DNA: TGTGCCATCAGTGAGTCTGGAGGTCGGAGGAGTGGAAACACCATATATTTT.

This clonotype turned up a few times. V usage is TRBV19 and J usage is TRBJ2-3, with D hard to call. This CDR3 is built from 14 residues. The germline CDR1 and CDR2 sequences are LNHDA and SQIVND (reference sequence). Trimming shortened V by 7 bases and J by 1 base, and 12 bases separated the two germline ends. The CDR3 reads CASKAQVGTDTQYF. Here the CDR3 DNA reads TGTGCCAGTAAGGCCCAAGTAGGCACAGATACGCAGTATTTT. Supplemented by reference TRBV19 and TRBJ2-3, the full variable domain reads DGGITQSPKYLFRKEGQNVTLSCEQNLNHDAMYWYRQDPGQGLRLIYYSQIVNDFQKGDIAEGYSVSREKKESFPLTVTSAQKNPTAFYLCASKAQVGTDTQYFGPGTRLTVL.

The rearrangement uses TRBV28 and TRBJ2-6; 8 bases are a match to TRBD1. CDR3 length: 14 amino acids. With V trimmed by 10 bases and J by 2 bases, 4 bases remained unmatched. Germline loops: CDR1 MDHEN, CDR2 SYDVKM. Here the CDR3 DNA reads TGTGCCACAGGGGGCGCAGCTGGGGCCAACGTCCTGACTTTC. Protein product: CATGGAAGANVLTF.

This clonotype has more than one count but fewer than ten. The chain is built from TRBV4-1 and TRBJ2-3; D is undetermined. Germline values: CDR1 MGHRA, CDR2 YSYEKL. This CDR3 contains 15 residues. Trimming took 4 bases from V and 1 from J, leaving 12 bases between them. The CDR3 nucleotides read TGCGCCAGCAGCCGCTGGGGTTGGGGCACAGATACGCAGTATTTT. This gives the protein CASSRWGWGTDTQYF.

This clonotype was recorded only once. This clone may be a read error of a much larger clone one base away. The chain has TRBV5-4 and TRBJ1-3; 7 positions agree with TRBD1. The J segment lost 3 bases and the V segment lost 4 bases, leaving 7 bases of the junction unmatched. The CDR3 has 15 residues. The germline V gene has CDR1 SGHNT and CDR2 YYREEE (reference sequence). The CDR3 DNA is TGTGCCAGCAGCCTGAGACAGGGAAATGGAAACACCATATATTTT. This codes for CASSLRQGNGNTIYF.

The chain couples TRBV20-1 to TRBJ1-6; D perhaps matches TRBD1 (6 bases). The length of the CDR3 is 14 residues. V lost 3 bases, J lost 9 bases, and 15 bases lay in between. CDR1 is DFQATT, CDR2 SNEGSKA, per germline (reference sequence). CDR3 amino acids: CSASPQGQGSPLHF. The CDR3 DNA sequence: TGCAGTGCTAGCCCTCAGGGGCAGGGTTCACCCCTCCACTTT.

This chain uses TRBV11-1 with TRBJ2-7, with 9 bases matching TRBD1. Germline V lookup: CDR1 SGHAT, CDR2 FQDESV (reference sequence). V shed 5 bases, J shed 3 bases, and the junction held 5 bases outside the gene matches. The CDR3 contains 14 residues. This chain's CDR3 is CASSTWTGDYEQYF. For the CDR3, the DNA is TGTGCCAGCAGCACCTGGACAGGGGACTACGAGCAGTACTTC. Drawing the rest from reference TRBV11-1 and TRBJ2-7, the complete variable domain is EAEVAQSPRYKITEKSQAVAFWCDPISGHATLYWYRQILGQGPELLVQFQDESVVDDSQLPKDRFSAERLKGVDSTLKIQPAELGDSAMYLCASSTWTGDYEQYFGPGTRLTVT.

J is TRBJ2-1 and V is TRBV5-1; 9 bases agree with TRBD1. V trimming: 3 bases; J trimming: 5 bases; junction bases outside the gene matches: 9. CDR1 SGHRS and CDR2 YFSETQ come from the germline V gene. The CDR3 extends over 16 amino acids. This CDR3 reads CASSSPGQGVNNEQFF. As DNA, the CDR3 is TGCGCCAGCAGCTCTCCGGGACAGGGTGTGAACAATGAGCAGTTCTTC.